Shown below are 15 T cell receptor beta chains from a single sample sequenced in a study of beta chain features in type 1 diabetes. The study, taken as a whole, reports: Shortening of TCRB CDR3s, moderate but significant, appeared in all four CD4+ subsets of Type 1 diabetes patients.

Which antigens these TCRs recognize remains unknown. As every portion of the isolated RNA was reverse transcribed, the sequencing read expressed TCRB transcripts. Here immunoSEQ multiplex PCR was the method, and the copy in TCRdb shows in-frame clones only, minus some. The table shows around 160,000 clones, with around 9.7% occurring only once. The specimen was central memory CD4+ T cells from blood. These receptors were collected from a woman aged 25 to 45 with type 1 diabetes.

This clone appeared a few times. The chain's CDR3 is CASSSASGLSTDTQYF. The DNA of the CDR3 is TGTGCCAGCAGCTCCGCTAGCGGTCTAAGCACAGATACGCAGTATTTT. This rearrangement joins TRBV7-9 to TRBJ2-3, with 7 bases that match TRBD2. The junction had 7 bases not matched to a gene; V was cut back by 4 bases and J by 0 bases. This CDR3 has 16 amino acids. CDR1 and CDR2 (germline): SEHNR, FQNEAQ (reference sequence).

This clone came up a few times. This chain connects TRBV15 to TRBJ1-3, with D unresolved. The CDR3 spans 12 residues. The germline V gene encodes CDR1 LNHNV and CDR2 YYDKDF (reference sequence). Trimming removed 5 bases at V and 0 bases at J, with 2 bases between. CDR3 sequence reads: CATSLSGNTIYF. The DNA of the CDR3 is TGTGCCACCAGCCTCTCTGGAAACACCATATATTTT. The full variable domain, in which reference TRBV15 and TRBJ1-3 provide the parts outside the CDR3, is DAMVIQNPRYQVTQFGKPVTLSCSQTLNHNVMYWYQQKSSQAPKLLFHYYDKDFNNEADTPDNFQSRRPNTSFCFLDIRSPGLGDTAMYLCATSLSGNTIYFGEGSWLTVV.

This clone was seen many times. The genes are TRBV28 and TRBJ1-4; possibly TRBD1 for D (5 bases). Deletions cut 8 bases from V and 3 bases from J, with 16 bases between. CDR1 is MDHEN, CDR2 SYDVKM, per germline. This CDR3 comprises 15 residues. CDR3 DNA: TGTGCCAGCCAGACCGCCGACAGTTCTAATGAAAAACTGTTTTTT. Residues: CASQTADSSNEKLFF.

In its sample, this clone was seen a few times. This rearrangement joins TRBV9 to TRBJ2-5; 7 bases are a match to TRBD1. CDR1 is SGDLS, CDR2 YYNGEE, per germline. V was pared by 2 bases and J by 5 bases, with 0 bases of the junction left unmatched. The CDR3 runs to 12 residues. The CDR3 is CASSVTGETQYF. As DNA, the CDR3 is TGTGCCAGCAGCGTGACAGGGGAGACCCAGTACTTC.

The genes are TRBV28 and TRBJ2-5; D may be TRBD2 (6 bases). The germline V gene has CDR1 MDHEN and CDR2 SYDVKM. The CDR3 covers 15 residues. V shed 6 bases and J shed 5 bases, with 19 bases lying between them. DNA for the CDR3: TGTGCCAGCAGCCTAATGGGGGGTTCCGGCGAGACCCAGTACTTC. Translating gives CASSLMGGSGETQYF.

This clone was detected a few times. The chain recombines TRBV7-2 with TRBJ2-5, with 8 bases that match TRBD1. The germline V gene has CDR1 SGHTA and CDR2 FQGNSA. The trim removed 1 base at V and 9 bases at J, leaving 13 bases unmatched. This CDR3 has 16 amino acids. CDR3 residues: CASSLEPGQGRQSQYF. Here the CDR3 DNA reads TGTGCCAGCAGCTTAGAACCAGGACAGGGCCGCCAGTCCCAGTACTTC.

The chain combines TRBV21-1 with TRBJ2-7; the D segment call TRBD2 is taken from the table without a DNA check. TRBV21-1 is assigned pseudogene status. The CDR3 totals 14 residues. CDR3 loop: CASTSGLIVYEQYF. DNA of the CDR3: TGTGCCAGCACATCGGGACTGATCGTCTACGAGCAGTACTTC.

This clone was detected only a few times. Here the CDR3 DNA reads TGTGCCAGCAGCCCCGGACTAGCGGGAGGTGTAGAGACCCAGTACTTC. Translation gives CASSPGLAGGVETQYF. J is TRBJ2-5 and V is TRBV5-4; 14 nucleotides match TRBD2. Looked up from germline, CDR1 is SGHNT and CDR2 is YYREEE (reference sequence). The V and J ends lost 4 bases and 4 bases, in that order; junction bases with no gene match: 6. The CDR3 has 16 residues.

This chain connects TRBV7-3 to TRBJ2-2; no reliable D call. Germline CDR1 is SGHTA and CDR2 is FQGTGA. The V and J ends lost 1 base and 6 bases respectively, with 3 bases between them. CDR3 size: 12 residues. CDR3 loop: CASSLRAGELFF. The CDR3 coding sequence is TGTGCCAGCAGCTTAAGAGCCGGGGAGCTGTTTTTT.

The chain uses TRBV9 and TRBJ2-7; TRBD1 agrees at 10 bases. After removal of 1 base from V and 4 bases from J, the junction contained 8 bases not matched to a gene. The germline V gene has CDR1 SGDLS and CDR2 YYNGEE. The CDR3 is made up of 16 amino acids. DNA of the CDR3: TGTGCCAGCAGCGTAATGGAGGGGACAGGGGTGTACGAGCAGTACTTC. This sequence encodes CASSVMEGTGVYEQYF.

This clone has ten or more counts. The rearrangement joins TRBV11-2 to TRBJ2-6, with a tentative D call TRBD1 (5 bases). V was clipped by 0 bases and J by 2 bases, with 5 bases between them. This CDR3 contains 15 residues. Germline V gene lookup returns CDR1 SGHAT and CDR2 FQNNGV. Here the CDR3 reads CASSLDRAGANVLTF. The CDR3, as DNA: TGTGCCAGCAGCTTAGACAGGGCTGGGGCCAACGTCCTGACTTTC.

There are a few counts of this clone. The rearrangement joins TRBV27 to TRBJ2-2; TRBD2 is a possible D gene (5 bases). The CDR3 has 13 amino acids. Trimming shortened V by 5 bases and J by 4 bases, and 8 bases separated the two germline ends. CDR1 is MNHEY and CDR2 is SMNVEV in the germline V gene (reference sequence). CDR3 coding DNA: TGTGCCAGCAGTACCAGCGGCACCGGGGAGCTGTTTTTT. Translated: CASSTSGTGELFF.

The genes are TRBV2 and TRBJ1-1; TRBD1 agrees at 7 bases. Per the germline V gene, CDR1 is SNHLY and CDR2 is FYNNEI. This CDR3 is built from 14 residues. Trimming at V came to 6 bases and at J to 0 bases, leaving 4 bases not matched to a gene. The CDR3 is CASSVDRMNTEAFF. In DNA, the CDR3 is TGTGCCAGCAGCGTGGACAGGATGAACACTGAAGCTTTCTTT. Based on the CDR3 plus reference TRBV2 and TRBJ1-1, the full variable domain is EPEVTQTPSHQVTQMGQEVILRCVPISNHLYFYWYRQILGQKVEFLVSFYNNEISEKSEIFDDQFSVERPDGSNFTLKIRSTKLEDSAMYFCASSVDRMNTEAFFGQGTRLTVV.

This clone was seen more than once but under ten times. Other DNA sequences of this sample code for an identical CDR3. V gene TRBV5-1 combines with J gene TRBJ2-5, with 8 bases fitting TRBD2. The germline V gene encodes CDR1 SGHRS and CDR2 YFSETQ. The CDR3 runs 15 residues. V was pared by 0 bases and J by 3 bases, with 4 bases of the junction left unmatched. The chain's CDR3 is CASSLAGTSEETQYF. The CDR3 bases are TGCGCCAGCAGCTTGGCCGGGACTAGTGAAGAGACCCAGTACTTC.

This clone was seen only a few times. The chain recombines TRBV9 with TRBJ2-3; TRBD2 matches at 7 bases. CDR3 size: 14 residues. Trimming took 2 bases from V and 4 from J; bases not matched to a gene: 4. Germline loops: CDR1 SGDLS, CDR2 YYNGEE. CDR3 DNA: TGTGCCAGCAGCGTCGCGGGGGAACCAGATACGCAGTATTTT. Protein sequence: CASSVAGEPDTQYF.